This T cell receptor (beta chain) was identified during a study of T-cell reconstitution after alpha-beta-depleted transplantation in children. Unique molecular identifiers were used in preparing the TCRbeta library. A single record per CDR3 protein comes from TCRdb applying MiXCR to the PCR reads. The sample consists of around 600,000 distinct CDR3 sequences, under 12% of them appearing once. Germline assignment: CDR1 SGHRS and CDR2 YFSETQ. This CDR3 contains 14 residues. With V trimmed by 2 bases and J by 1 base, 1 base remained unmatched. V usage is TRBV5-1 and J usage is TRBJ2-5; TRBD2 aligns across 8 bases. This receptor was taken from a human donor who donated a stem cell graft to a child with acute myeloid leukemia. Sequencing was performed on PBMCs from the stem cell graft donor, taken from the stem cell graft. The CDR3 loop reads CASSFGTSQETQYF. The CDR3, as DNA: TGCGCCAGCAGCTTCGGGACTAGCCAAGAGACCCAGTACTTC.